The present T cell receptor beta chain was sequenced within a study of beta chain features in type 1 diabetes (dated by TCRdb to about 2018). Regarding the study in general: No differences in mean age, gender distribution, total cell number or subset yield were found between patients and healthy donors. A total of 90 million to 120 million sorted cells were examined across all samples, and a strong correlation was observed between cell number per subset and RNA yield. In the study, recently diagnosed type 1 diabetes patients and matched healthy donors were compared on the TCRB repertoires of their sorted circulating CD4+ T cell subsets. Naive and central memory subsets were obtained from all 30 or so donors, but regulatory and stem cell-like memory subsets were isolated from only 8 patients and roughly 8 healthy donors.

The entire amount of isolated RNA was reverse transcribed using the High Capacity cDNA Reverse Transcription Kit, so the sequenced TCRB transcripts were expressed ones. Deep immunoSEQ sequencing was performed on naive, central memory and regulatory T cell samples, with an average of about 4 million total reads per sample. Sorted cells were lysed in RLT buffer and RNA was extracted with DNase-treated RNeasy Micro or Mini kits, depending on cell number. To prevent cross-contamination, every cell subset was processed on its own, while patient and healthy donor samples were processed together. The immunoSEQ multiplex PCR was used to amplify TCRB sequences from cDNA, generating 87-bp fragments that spanned the CDR3 region. The amplicons were sequenced using the Illumina HiSeq platform. The paper's processing steps were these. Synthetic template baselines were used to correct PCR bias computationally, reads within Hamming distance 2 were collapsed, and singletons that could not be merged were discarded. Reads were aligned against IMGT so that V, D and J genes, CDR3 length and insertions or deletions at six rearrangement sites could be assigned. Clonotype counts were normalized to sorted cell number within each subset before computing true diversity and Gini coefficients with the tcR R package. Repertoire sharing was quantified using the overlap coefficient calculated on TCRB nucleotide sequences. Not all clones reach the TCRdb copy of this immuneACCESS table, which keeps in-frame sequences only. Checked studies attribute under half of the gap to unresolved V genes and leave the rest unexplained. V, J and clone size are taken as reported in that table, and D and trimming were inferred from the DNA itself. Here the sample has 110,000 to 150,000 clones; less than 10% occur a single time. The ten largest clones capture 0.5% to 0.65% of the sample.

This clone came up once. This receptor's antigen is unknown. Nothing much larger sits one base from this clone, and base qualities are not available. What the authors observed across the whole study: At VDJ recombination sites, type 1 diabetes patients had fewer insertions and more deleted nucleotides, which implies abnormalities in thymic rearrangement. Only small numbers of individuals were included in the HLA sub-analyses, which left unresolved whether HLA type had any influence on TCRB rearrangement. Shorter templates might be favored by PCR, yet because patient and control samples were amplified and corrected together, any such skew would affect both groups equally. Naive, central memory and regulatory TCRB repertoires appeared to be more alike among patients than among healthy donors. Because cDNA was sequenced instead of genomic DNA, activated cells with high expression could be over-represented, although the groups did not differ in activation or CD3 levels. In all four CD4+ subsets, TCRB CDR3 length was moderately but significantly shorter in type 1 diabetes patients.

CDR1 MNHEY and CDR2 SMNVEV are derived from the germline V gene (reference sequence). Trimming accounts for 9 bases at V and 3 bases at J, while the number of junction bases matched to no gene is 17. Its CDR3 holds 17 amino acids, cysteine through phenylalanine. Just CDR3 DNA is preserved here, 51 bases in frame from base 1. Each donor gave one peripheral blood draw, roughly 120 mL on average, collected into heparinised tubes. Using a panel that included CD45RO, CCR7, CD25, CD127, CD95 and CD27, naive, central memory, regulatory and stem cell-like memory CD4+ T cells were sorted on a BD FACSAria II. Every sorted population had a purity above 95%. PBMCs were separated immediately by Lymphoprep density gradient centrifugation and were stained directly, without being cultured. So that batch effects would be minimized, each experiment stained and sorted samples in pairs, pairing one healthy donor with one patient.

The sequence is built from TRBV27 and TRBJ1-2; TRBD1 fits 9 bases in the junction. The sequenced material came from central memory CD4+ T cells from blood. The receptor was isolated from a woman in her thirties or forties in good health. This receptor carries the CDR3 CARGVGPGQGKDYGYTF. The DNA reads TGTGCCAGGGGGGTTGGACCGGGACAGGGTAAGGACTATGGCTACACCTTC.